This entry lists 20 T cell receptor beta chains sequenced from one sample in a study of blood T cell repertoires in COVID-19. The assay was immunoSEQ multiplex PCR, and TCRdb's table has in-frame clones only and misses some. The sample holds approximately 220,000 clones, around 80% seen once. The sequenced sample consisted of peripheral blood. These receptors were obtained from a man between 35 and 55 years old with acute or convalescent COVID-19.

This clone showed up just a few times. The chain uses TRBV19 and TRBJ2-4; TRBD2 matches 8 bases. Germline assignment: CDR1 LNHDA and CDR2 SQIVND (reference sequence). The CDR3 spans 13 residues. Trimming took 6 bases from V and 7 from J; bases not matched to a gene: 5. The CDR3 DNA follows: TGTGCCAGTAGGAAACGGGAGGGGAACATTCAGTACTTC. Its translation is CASRKREGNIQYF.

The table lists this clone with a count of one. The V call is TRBV19, the J call TRBJ2-2, with 16 bases matching TRBD2. J gave up 1 base and V 5 bases, and 10 bases lay outside the gene matches. The CDR3 spans 20 residues. CDR1 and CDR2 from the germline V gene are LNHDA and SQIVND (reference sequence). The CDR3 loop reads CASSPEPGLAGGMNTGELFF. CDR3 bases: TGTGCCAGTAGTCCCGAGCCGGGACTAGCGGGAGGGATGAACACCGGGGAGCTGTTTTTT.

The count of this clone is one. The chain combines TRBV29-1 with TRBJ1-5; a possible D gene is TRBD1 (5 bases). V lost 4 bases to trimming and J lost 3 bases, with 10 bases between them. CDR1 is SQVTM and CDR2 is ANQGSEA in the germline V gene. The CDR3 is made up of 13 amino acids. CDR3 loop: CSVGGAINQPQHF. CDR3 coding DNA: TGCAGCGTTGGTGGGGCGATCAATCAGCCCCAGCATTTT. The whole variable domain, remainder taken from reference TRBV29-1 and TRBJ1-5, is SAVISQKPSRDICQRGTSLTIQCQVDSQVTMMFWYRQQPGQSLTLIATANQGSEATYESGFVIDKFPISRPNLTFSTLTVSNMSPEDSSIYLCSVGGAINQPQHFGDGTRLSIL.

The chain couples TRBV5-8 to TRBJ2-1; D gene ambiguous. Germline V gene lookup returns CDR1 SGHTS and CDR2 YDEGEE. The CDR3 loop spans 14 amino acids. The germline V and J ends were trimmed by 1 base and 4 bases, with 9 bases remaining between them. This CDR3 reads CASSLSRNYNEQFF. In nucleotides, the CDR3 is TGTGCCAGCAGCTTGTCCAGGAATTACAATGAGCAGTTCTTC.

V is TRBV2 and J is TRBJ1-6; maybe TRBD1 (5 bases). The ends were cut back, 0 bases at V and 14 bases at J, with 17 bases in the middle. Germline V gene data show CDR1 as SNHLY and CDR2 as FYNNEI. The CDR3 runs 15 residues. The CDR3 spells CASSEAGYAKDTLHF. CDR3 coding DNA: TGTGCCAGCAGTGAAGCAGGGTATGCCAAGGACACCCTCCACTTT. Full variable domain (rest looked up from reference TRBV2 and TRBJ1-6): EPEVTQTPSHQVTQMGQEVILRCVPISNHLYFYWYRQILGQKVEFLVSFYNNEISEKSEIFDDQFSVERPDGSNFTLKIRSTKLEDSAMYFCASSEAGYAKDTLHFGNGTRLTVT.

This clone was seen many times. The chain carries TRBV29-1 and TRBJ2-7; D ambiguous. V was cut by 0 bases and J by 6 bases, with 9 bases left in between. Germline V lookup: CDR1 SQVTM, CDR2 ANQGSEA. The CDR3 contains 12 residues. The CDR3 protein is CSVEDQVPEQYF. The DNA for the CDR3 is TGCAGCGTTGAAGACCAGGTCCCCGAGCAGTACTTC.

This clone appeared a few times. V gene TRBV6-5 combines with J gene TRBJ1-5, with D perhaps TRBD1 (5 bases). Germline V CDR1 and CDR2: MNHEY, SVGAGI. This CDR3 contains 14 residues. V was pared by 4 bases and J by 5 bases, with 12 bases between. CDR3 DNA: TGTGCCAGCAGTTTGCGACAGATCGATCAGCCCCAGCATTTT. This codes for CASSLRQIDQPQHF.

This chain links TRBV6-2 or TRBV6-3 with TRBJ2-7; TRBD2 matches at 12 bases. V lost 5 bases and J lost 0; bases outside the gene matches: 5. CDR3 size: 16 residues. Per germline, CDR1 MNHEY and CDR2 SVGEGT. This chain's CDR3 is CASSAPGLAGSYEQYF. For the CDR3, the DNA is TGTGCCAGCAGTGCCCCGGGACTAGCGGGCTCCTACGAGCAGTACTTC.

The rearrangement links TRBV5-6 to TRBJ2-7, with D tentatively TRBD2 (6 bases). V was shortened by 7 bases and J by 0 bases, with 14 bases between the two germline ends. This CDR3 spans 14 amino acids. Germline V gives CDR1 SGHDT, CDR2 YYEEEE. In nucleotides, the CDR3 is TGTGCCAGCGGAGGGGCGGGCTACTCCTACGAGCAGTACTTC. It specifies CASGGAGYSYEQYF.

The chain carries TRBV12-5 and TRBJ1-4; D unresolved. The CDR3 length is 14 residues. V was clipped by 6 bases and J by 6 bases, with 14 bases between them. Germline V lookup: CDR1 LGHNT, CDR2 FRNRAP. The CDR3 coding sequence is TGTGCTAGTGGACCTCTGGGTGGGCATGAAAAACTGTTTTTT. Protein: CASGPLGGHEKLFF.

This chain uses TRBV6-2 or TRBV6-3 with TRBJ1-1, with D possibly TRBD1 on 6 matching bases. CDR1 is MNHEY, CDR2 SVGEGT, per germline. CDR3 length: 14 residues. V shed 4 bases and J shed 2 bases, with 11 bases lying between them. The CDR3 spells CASSFQQGNTEAFF. CDR3 nucleotide sequence: TGTGCCAGCAGTTTCCAACAGGGCAACACTGAAGCTTTCTTT.

Only a few counts were recorded for this clone. The rearrangement uses TRBV28 and TRBJ2-5; 7 positions match TRBD2. CDR1 is MDHEN and CDR2 is SYDVKM in the germline V gene. This CDR3 has 13 residues. V gave up 6 bases and J gave up 7 bases; unmatched junction bases: 8. CDR3: CASSSIGRVTQYF. In DNA, the CDR3 is TGTGCCAGCAGCTCTATAGGGAGGGTGACCCAGTACTTC.

The chain carries TRBV7-6 and TRBJ2-5; 9 bases match TRBD2. V dropped 2 bases and J dropped 1; count of bases not matched to a gene: 11. Germline V gene data show CDR1 as SGHVS and CDR2 as FNYEAQ. CDR3 size: 18 residues. CDR3 DNA: TGTGCCAGCAGCTTAATGGGACTAGCCCGGGGGGTCCAAGAGACCCAGTACTTC. This encodes CASSLMGLARGVQETQYF. The full variable domain, completed using reference TRBV7-6 and TRBJ2-5, is GAGVSQSPRYKVTKRGQDVALRCDPISGHVSLYWYRQALGQGPEFLTYFNYEAQQDKSGLPNDRFSAERPEGSISTLTIQRTEQRDSAMYRCASSLMGLARGVQETQYFGPGTRLLVL.

Of note for this clone: The junction and the germline gene differ at one end; a read error may be behind it. The sample contains more than one DNA sequence encoding this CDR3. The chain joins TRBV28 to TRBJ2-5; tentative D call: TRBD1 (6 bases). Germline V gene lookup returns CDR1 MDHEN and CDR2 SYDVKM. The CDR3 sequence is 15 residues long. The chain's CDR3 is CASSETGWYQETQYF. The DNA for the CDR3 is TGCGCCAGCAGTGAGACAGGCTGGTACCAAGAGACCCAGTACTTC. The whole variable domain, remainder taken from reference TRBV28 and TRBJ2-5, is DVKVTQSSRYLVKRTGEKVFLECVQDMDHENMFWYRQDPGLGLRLIYFSYDVKMKEKGDIPEGYSVSREKKERFSLILESASTNQTSMYLCASSETGWYQETQYFGPGTRLLVL.

The chain couples TRBV2 to TRBJ1-5, with D possibly TRBD1 on 6 matching bases. Trimming cost V 7 bases and J 6 bases, with 13 bases left between them. The germline gives CDR1 SNHLY, CDR2 FYNNEI. This CDR3 is 13 amino acids long. The CDR3, as DNA: TGTGCCAGCAATGGGGACATTCTTCAGCCCCAGCATTTT. It yields the protein CASNGDILQPQHF.

V is TRBV7-8 and J is TRBJ1-2; 7 bases are shared with TRBD1. The junction had 6 bases not matched to a gene; V was cut back by 4 bases and J by 4 bases. CDR3 length equals 14 residues. Germline lookup yields CDR1 SGHVS and CDR2 FQNEAQ. CDR3 sequence reads: CASSSRQGSYGYTF. The CDR3 DNA follows: TGTGCCAGCAGCTCCAGACAGGGTTCCTATGGCTACACCTTC.

This clone was detected only once. The chain recombines TRBV18 with TRBJ1-5; perhaps TRBD1 as D (6 bases). The ends were cut back, 3 bases at V and 7 bases at J, with 13 bases in the middle. The CDR3 is 14 amino acids. From germline, CDR1 is KGHSH and CDR2 LQKENI. CDR3 loop: CASSPAQGRQPQHF. The DNA for the CDR3 is TGTGCCAGCTCACCGGCGCAGGGGAGACAGCCCCAGCATTTT.

This clone was recorded only once. V and J are TRBV2 and TRBJ2-7; no clear D gene. Between the trimmed V and J ends, which lost 4 bases and 3 bases, there was a span of 7 bases. There are 12 residues in the CDR3. CDR1 SNHLY and CDR2 FYNNEI come from the germline V gene. The CDR3 bases are TGTGCCAGCAGTGTGTCGGGCTACGAGCAGTACTTC. This translates into CASSVSGYEQYF.

The V call is TRBV7-2, the J call TRBJ2-7; 12 bases agree with TRBD2. Germline assignment: CDR1 SGHTA and CDR2 FQGNSA. Trimming removed 6 bases from V and 2 bases from J; junction bases left unmatched: 5. The CDR3 spans 15 residues. The CDR3 protein is CASSSLAGGPYEQYF. The CDR3 DNA reads as TGTGCCAGCAGTTCTCTAGCGGGAGGGCCCTACGAGCAGTACTTC.

The chain employs TRBV5-1 and TRBJ1-2, with D uncertain. Trimming shortened V by 3 bases and J by 0 bases, and 15 bases separated the two germline ends. The CDR3 is made up of 16 amino acids. The germline V gene has CDR1 SGHRS and CDR2 YFSETQ. CDR3 DNA: TGCGCCAGCAGCTCGGAGCCAGCGGTCCCTAACTATGGCTACACCTTC. Translated: CASSSEPAVPNYGYTF.